This TCR beta chain was observed in a study of T cell changes during pregnancy in multiple sclerosis. The protocol was immunoSEQ multiplex PCR, while the TCRdb copy is restricted to in-frame clones and leaves out a portion. Here the sample spans under 30,000 clones, roughly 89% being singletons. J gave up 9 bases and V 6 bases, and 14 bases lay outside the gene matches. The CDR3 loop spans 15 amino acids. CDR1 is SNHLY, CDR2 FYNNEI, per germline. The chain uses TRBV2 and TRBJ2-5; 9 nucleotides agree with TRBD2. The sequence came from a female donor in good health, enrolled as a control in a pregnancy study. This specimen was CD4+ T cells from peripheral blood mononuclear cells, taken in the first trimester of pregnancy. CDR3 sequence: CASRANLRGGQAQYF. In nucleotides, the CDR3 is TGTGCCAGCAGGGCTAATCTGCGGGGGGGCCAAGCCCAGTACTTC.